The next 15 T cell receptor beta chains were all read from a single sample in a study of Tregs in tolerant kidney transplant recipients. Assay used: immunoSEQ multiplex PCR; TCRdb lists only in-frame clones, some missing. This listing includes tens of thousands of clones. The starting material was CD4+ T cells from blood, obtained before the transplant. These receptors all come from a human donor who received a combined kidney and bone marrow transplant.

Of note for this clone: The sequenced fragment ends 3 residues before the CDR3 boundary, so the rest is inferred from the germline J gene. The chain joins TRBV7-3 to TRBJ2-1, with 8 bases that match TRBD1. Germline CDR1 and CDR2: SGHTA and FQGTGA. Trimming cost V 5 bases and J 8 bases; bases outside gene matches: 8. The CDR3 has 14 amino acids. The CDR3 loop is CASSPRTGIDEQFF. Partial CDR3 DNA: TGTGCCAGCAGCCCACGGACAGGGATAGATGAG.

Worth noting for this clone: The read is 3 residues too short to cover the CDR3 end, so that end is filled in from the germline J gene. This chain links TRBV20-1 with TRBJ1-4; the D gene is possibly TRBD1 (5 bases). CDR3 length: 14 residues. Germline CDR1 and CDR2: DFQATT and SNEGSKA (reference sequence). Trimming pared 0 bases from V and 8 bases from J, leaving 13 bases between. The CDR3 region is CSARDGRVGEKLFF. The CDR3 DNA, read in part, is TGCAGTGCTAGAGATGGCAGGGTAGGGGAAAAA.

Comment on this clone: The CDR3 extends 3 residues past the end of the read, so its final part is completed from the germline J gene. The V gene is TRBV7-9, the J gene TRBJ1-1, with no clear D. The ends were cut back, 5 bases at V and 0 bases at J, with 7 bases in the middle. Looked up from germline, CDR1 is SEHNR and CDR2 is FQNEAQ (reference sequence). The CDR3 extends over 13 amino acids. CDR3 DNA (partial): TGTGCCAGCAGCGTCACGGTGAACACTGAA. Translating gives CASSVTVNTE. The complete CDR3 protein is CASSVTVNTEAFF. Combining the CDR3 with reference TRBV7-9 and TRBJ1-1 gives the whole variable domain DTGVSQNPRHKITKRGQNVTFRCDPISEHNRLYWYRQTLGQGPEFLTYFQNEAQLEKSRLLSDRFSAERPKGSFSTLEIQRTEQGDSAMYLCASSVTVNTEAFFGQGTRLTVV.

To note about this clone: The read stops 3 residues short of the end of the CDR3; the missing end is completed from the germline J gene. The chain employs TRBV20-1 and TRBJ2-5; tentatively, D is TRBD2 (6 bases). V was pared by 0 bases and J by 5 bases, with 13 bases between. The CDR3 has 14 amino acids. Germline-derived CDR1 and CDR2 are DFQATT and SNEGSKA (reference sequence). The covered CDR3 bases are TGCAGTGCTAGAGATTGGGGCGGGGAGGAGACC. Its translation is CSARDWGGEET. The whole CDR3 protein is CSARDWGGEETQYF.

The CDR3 DNA, read in part, is TGTGCCAGCAGCCCCCACAGGGGGCATGGCTATGGC. Translation: CASSPHRGHGYG. The entire CDR3 protein is CASSPHRGHGYGYTF. This chain uses TRBV7-2 with TRBJ1-2, with TRBD1 matching over 9 bases. Coverage ceases 3 residues before the CDR3 finishes, and the germline J gene fills in the end. Germline CDR1 and CDR2: SGHTA and FQGNSA. CDR3 size: 15 residues. J was trimmed by 4 bases and V by 5 bases; bases with no gene match: 8.

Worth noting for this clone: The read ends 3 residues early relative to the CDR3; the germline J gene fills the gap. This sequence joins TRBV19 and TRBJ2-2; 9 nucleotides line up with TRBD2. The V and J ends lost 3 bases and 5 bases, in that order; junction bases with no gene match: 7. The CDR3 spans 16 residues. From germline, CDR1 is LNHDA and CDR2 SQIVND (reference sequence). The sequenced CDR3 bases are TGTGCCAGTAGTATTGGGGCTCTAGCGGGGACCGGGGAG. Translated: CASSIGALAGTGE. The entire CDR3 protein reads CASSIGALAGTGELFF.

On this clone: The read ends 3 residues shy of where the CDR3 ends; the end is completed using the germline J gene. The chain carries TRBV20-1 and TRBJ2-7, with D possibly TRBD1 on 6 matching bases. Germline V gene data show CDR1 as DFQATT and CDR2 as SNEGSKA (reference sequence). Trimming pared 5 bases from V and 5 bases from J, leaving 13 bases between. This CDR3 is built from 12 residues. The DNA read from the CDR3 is TGCAGTGCTCAGTTACACAGGGACGAG. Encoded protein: CSAQLHRDE. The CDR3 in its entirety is CSAQLHRDEQYF.

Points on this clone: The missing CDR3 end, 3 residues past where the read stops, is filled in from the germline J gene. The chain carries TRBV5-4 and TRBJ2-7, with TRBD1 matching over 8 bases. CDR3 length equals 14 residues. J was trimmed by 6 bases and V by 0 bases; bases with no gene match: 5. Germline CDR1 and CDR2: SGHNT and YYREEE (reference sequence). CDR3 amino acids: CASSLGQGAREQYF. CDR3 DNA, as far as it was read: TGTGCCAGCAGCTTGGGTCAGGGGGCGCGCGAG.

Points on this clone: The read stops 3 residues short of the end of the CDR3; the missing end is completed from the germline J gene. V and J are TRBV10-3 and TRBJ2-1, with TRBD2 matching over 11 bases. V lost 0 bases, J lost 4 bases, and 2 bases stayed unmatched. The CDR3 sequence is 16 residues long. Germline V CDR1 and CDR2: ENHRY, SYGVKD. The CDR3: CAISESGTSGYNEQFF. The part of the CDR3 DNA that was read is TGTGCCATCAGTGAGTCGGGGACTAGCGGTTACAATGAG.

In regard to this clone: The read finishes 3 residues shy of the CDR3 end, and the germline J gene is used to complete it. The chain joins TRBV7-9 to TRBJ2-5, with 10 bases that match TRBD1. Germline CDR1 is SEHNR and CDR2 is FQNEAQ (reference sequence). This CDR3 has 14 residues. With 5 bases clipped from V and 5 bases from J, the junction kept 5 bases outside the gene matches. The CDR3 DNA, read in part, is TGTGCCAGCAGCCCCCGGACAGGGGGGGAGACC. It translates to CASSPRTGGET. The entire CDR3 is CASSPRTGGETQYF.

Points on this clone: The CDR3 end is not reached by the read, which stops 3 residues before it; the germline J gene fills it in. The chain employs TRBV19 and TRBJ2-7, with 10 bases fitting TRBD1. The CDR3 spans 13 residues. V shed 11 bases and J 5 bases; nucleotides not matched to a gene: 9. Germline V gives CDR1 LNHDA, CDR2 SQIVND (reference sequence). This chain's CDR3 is CASGRTGGDEQYF. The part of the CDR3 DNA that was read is TGTGCCTCAGGACGGACAGGGGGGGACGAG.

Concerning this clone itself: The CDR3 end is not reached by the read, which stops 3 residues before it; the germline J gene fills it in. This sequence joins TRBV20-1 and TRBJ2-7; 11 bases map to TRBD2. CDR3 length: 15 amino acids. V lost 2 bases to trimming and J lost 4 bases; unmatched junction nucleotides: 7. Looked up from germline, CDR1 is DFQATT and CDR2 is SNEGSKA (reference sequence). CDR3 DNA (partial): TGCAGTGCTAGACGGCTAGCGGGAGGCATGTACGAG. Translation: CSARRLAGGMYE. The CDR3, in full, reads CSARRLAGGMYEQYF.

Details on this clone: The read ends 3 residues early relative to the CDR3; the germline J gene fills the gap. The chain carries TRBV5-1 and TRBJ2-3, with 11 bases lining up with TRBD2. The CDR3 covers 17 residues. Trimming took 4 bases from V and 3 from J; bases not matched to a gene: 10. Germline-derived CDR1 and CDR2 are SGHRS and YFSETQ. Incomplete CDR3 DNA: TGCGCCAGCAGCCTCCCCCTAGCGGGAGGAGGAACAGATACG. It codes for CASSLPLAGGGTDT. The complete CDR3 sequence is CASSLPLAGGGTDTQYF. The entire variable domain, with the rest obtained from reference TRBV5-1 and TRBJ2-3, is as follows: KAGVTQTPRYLIKTRGQQVTLSCSPISGHRSVSWYQQTPGQGLQFLFEYFSETQRNKGNFPGRFSGRQFSNSRSEMNVSTLELGDSALYLCASSLPLAGGGTDTQYFGPGTRLTVL.

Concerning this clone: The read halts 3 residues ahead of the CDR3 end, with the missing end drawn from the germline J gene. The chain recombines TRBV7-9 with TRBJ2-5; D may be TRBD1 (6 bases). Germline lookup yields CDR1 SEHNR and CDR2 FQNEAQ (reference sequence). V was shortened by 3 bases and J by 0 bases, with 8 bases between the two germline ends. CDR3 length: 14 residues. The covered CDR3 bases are TGTGCCAGCAGCTTTTACAGGGACCAAGAGACC. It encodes CASSFYRDQET. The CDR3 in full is CASSFYRDQETQYF.

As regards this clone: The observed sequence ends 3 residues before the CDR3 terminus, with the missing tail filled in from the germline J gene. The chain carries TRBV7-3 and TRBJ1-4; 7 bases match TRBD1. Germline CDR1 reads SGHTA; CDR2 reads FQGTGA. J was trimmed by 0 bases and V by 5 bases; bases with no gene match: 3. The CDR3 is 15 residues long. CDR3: CASSPTGATNEKLFF. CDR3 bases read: TGTGCCAGCAGCCCCACAGGGGCAACTAATGAAAAA.